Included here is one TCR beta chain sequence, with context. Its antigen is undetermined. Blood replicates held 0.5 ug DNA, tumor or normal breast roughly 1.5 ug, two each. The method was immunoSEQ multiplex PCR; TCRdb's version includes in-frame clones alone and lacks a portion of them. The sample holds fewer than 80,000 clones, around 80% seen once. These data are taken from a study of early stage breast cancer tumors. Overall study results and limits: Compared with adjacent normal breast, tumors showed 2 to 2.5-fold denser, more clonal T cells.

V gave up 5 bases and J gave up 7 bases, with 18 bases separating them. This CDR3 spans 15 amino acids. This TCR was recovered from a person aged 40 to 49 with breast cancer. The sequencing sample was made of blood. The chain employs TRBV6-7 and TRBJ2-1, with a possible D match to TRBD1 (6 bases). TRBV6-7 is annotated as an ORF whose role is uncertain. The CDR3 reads CASSPGQRSRNEQFF. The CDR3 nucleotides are TGTGCCAGCAGTCCTGGACAGAGGTCGCGGAATGAGCAGTTCTTC.